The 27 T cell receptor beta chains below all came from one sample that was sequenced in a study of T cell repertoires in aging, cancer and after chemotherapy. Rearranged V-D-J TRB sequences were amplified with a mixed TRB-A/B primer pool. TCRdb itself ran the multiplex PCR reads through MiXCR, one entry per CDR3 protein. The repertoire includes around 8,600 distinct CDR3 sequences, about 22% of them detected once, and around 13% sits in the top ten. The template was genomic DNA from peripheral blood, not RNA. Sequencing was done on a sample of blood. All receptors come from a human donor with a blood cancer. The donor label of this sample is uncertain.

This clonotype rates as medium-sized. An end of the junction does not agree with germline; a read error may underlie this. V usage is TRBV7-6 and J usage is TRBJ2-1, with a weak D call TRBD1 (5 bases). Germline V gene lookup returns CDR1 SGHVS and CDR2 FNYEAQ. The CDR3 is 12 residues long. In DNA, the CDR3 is TGTGCCAGCAGCTTAGCACAGGCAATCCCAATCTTC. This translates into CASSLAQAIPIF.

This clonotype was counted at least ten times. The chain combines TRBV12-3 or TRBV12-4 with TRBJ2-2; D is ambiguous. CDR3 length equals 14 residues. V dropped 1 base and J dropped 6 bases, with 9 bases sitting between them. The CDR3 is CASSLGANPGELFF. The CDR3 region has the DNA TGTGCCAGCAGTTTAGGGGCGAATCCCGGGGAGCTGTTTTTT.

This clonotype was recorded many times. The CDR3 reads CASSLRVNTEAFF. The DNA for the CDR3 is TGTGCCAGCAGCTTAAGGGTGAACACTGAAGCTTTCTTT. The chain is built from TRBV13 and TRBJ1-1; D is undetermined. The V end lost 2 bases, the J end lost 0 bases, and 4 bases lay between the germline ends. CDR3 length equals 13 residues. CDR1 PRHDT and CDR2 FYEKMQ come from the germline V gene (reference sequence).

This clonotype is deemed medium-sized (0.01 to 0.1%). The CDR3 nucleotides read TGTGCCAGTAGTAGGGCAGATCTACAAGAGACCCAGTACTTC. This codes for CASSRADLQETQYF. The chain carries TRBV19 and TRBJ2-5, with no clear D. The CDR3 is 14 amino acids. With 4 bases removed from V and 2 bases from J, the gap between germline ends came to 11 bases. CDR1 is LNHDA, CDR2 SQIVND, per germline (reference sequence).

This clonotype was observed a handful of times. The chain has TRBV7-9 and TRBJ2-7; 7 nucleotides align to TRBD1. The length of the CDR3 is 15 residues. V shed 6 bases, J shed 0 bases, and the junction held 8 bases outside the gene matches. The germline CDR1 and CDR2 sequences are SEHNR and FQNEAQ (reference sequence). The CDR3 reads CASSSTGANSYEQYF. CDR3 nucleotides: TGTGCCAGCAGTTCAACAGGGGCCAACTCCTACGAGCAGTACTTC.

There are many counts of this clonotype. The CDR3 DNA sequence: TGTGCCACCAACGGACAGGGCTCCAAATTGCAGGGCTACACCTTC. Encoded protein: CATNGQGSKLQGYTF. The chain couples TRBV15 to TRBJ1-2, with TRBD1 identical over 8 bases. V was pared by 7 bases and J by 8 bases, with 15 bases of the junction left unmatched. This CDR3 has 15 amino acids. CDR1 is LNHNV, CDR2 YYDKDF, per germline (reference sequence).

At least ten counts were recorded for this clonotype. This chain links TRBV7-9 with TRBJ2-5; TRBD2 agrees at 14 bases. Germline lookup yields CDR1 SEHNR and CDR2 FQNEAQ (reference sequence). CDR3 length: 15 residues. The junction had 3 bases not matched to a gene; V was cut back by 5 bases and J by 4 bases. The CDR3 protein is CASSVTSGRAETQYF. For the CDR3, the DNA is TGTGCCAGCAGCGTGACTAGCGGGAGGGCAGAGACCCAGTACTTC.

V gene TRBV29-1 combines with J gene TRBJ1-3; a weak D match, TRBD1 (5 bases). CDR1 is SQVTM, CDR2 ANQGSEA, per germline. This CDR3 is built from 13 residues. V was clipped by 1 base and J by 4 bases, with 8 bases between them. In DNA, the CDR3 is TGCAGCGTTGAAGCTTGGGGCGGAAACACCATATATTTT. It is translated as CSVEAWGGNTIYF.

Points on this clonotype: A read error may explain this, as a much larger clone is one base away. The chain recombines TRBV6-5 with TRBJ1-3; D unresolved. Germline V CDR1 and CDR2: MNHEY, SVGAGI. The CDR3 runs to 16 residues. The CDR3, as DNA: TGTGCCAGCAGTCTTAACCACCCGAACTCTGGAAACACCTTATATTTT. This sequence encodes CASSLNHPNSGNTLYF.

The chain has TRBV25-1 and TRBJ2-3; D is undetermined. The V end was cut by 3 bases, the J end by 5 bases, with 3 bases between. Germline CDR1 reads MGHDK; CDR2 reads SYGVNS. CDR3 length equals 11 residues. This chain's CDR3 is CASSEGDTQYF. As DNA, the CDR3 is TGTGCCAGCAGTGAGGGAGATACGCAGTATTTT.

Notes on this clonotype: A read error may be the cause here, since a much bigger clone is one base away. The CDR3 spells CAISDPRIRTSGFSYAQYF. CDR3 sequence (DNA): TGTGCCATCAGTGATCCAAGAATTAGGACTAGCGGATTCTCCTACGCGCAGTACTTC. This chain uses TRBV10-3 with TRBJ2-7; 10 nucleotides match TRBD2. The CDR3 has 19 amino acids. Germline V gives CDR1 ENHRY, CDR2 SYGVKD.

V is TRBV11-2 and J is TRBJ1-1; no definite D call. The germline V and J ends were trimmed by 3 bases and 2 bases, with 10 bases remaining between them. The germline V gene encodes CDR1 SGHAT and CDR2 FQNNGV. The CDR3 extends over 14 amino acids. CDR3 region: CASSFSPGNTEAFF. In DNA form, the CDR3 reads TGTGCCAGCAGCTTTAGCCCTGGAAACACTGAAGCTTTCTTT.

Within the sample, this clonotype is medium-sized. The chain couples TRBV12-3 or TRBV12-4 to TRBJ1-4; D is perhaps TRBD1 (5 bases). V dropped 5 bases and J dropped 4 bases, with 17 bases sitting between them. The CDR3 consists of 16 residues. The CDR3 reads CASSGGATTGNEKLFF. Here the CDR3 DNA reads TGTGCCAGCAGTGGAGGGGCAACAACTGGTAATGAAAAACTGTTTTTT.

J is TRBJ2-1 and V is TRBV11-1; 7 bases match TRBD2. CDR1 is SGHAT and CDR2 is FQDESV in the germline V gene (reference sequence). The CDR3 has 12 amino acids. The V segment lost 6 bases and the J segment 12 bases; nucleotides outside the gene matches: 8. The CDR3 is CASRISGAGQFF. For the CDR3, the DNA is TGTGCCAGCAGAATAAGCGGGGCGGGGCAGTTCTTC. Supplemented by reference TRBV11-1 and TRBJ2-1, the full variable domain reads EAEVAQSPRYKITEKSQAVAFWCDPISGHATLYWYRQILGQGPELLVQFQDESVVDDSQLPKDRFSAERLKGVDSTLKIQPAELGDSAMYLCASRISGAGQFFGPGTRLTVL.

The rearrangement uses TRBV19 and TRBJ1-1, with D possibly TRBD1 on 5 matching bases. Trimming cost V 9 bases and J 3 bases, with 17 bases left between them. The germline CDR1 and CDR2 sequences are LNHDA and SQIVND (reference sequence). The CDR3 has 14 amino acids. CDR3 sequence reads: CASSWGSADTEAFF. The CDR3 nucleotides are TGTGCCAGCTCCTGGGGGTCAGCAGACACTGAAGCTTTCTTT.

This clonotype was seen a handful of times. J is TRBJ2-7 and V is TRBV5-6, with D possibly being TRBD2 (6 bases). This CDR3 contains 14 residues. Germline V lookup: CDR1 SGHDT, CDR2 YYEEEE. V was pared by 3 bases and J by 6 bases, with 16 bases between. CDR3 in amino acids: CASSSWGRLAEQYF. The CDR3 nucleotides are TGTGCCAGCAGCTCGTGGGGGAGGTTAGCCGAGCAGTACTTC.

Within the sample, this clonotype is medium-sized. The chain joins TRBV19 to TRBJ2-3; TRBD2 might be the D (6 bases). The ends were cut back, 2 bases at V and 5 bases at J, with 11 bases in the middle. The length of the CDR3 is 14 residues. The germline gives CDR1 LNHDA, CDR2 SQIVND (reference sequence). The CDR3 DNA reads TGTGCCAGTAGTATATCGGGGGTTGGAGATACGCAGTATTTT. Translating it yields CASSISGVGDTQYF.

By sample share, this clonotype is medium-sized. CDR3 sequence (DNA): TGTGCCAGTAGTATAGACGAACGCAATCAGCCCCAGCATTTT. Translating it yields CASSIDERNQPQHF. The rearrangement links TRBV19 to TRBJ1-5; D is uncertain. The V gene lost 0 bases and the J gene lost 2 bases, with 5 bases spanning the gap. The germline V gene encodes CDR1 LNHDA and CDR2 SQIVND (reference sequence). CDR3 length: 14 residues.

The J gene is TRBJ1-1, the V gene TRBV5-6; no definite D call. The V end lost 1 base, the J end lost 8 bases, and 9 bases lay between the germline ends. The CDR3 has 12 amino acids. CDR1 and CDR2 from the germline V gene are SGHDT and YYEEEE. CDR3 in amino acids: CASSLRSQEAFF. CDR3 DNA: TGTGCCAGCAGCTTGAGGAGCCAAGAAGCTTTCTTT.

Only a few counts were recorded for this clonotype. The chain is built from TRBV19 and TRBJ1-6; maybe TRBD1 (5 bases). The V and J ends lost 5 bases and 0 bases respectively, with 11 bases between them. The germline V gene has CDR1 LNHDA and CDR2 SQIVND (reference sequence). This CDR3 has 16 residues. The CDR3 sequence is CASSLGRSSYNSPLHF. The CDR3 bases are TGTGCCAGTAGTCTGGGACGGAGCTCCTATAATTCACCCCTCCACTTT. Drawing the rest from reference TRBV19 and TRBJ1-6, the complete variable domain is DGGITQSPKYLFRKEGQNVTLSCEQNLNHDAMYWYRQDPGQGLRLIYYSQIVNDFQKGDIAEGYSVSREKKESFPLTVTSAQKNPTAFYLCASSLGRSSYNSPLHFGNGTRLTVT.

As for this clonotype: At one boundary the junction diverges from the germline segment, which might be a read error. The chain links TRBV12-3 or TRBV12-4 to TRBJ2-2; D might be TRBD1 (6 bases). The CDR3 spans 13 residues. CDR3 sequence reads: CASSVQGTGELSF. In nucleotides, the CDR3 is TGTGCCAGCAGTGTCCAGGGGACCGGGGAGCTGTCTTTT.

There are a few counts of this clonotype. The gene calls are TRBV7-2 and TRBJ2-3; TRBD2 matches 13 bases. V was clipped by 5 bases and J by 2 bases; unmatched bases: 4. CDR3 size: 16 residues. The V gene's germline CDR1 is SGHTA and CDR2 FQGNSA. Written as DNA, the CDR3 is TGTGCCAGCAGCCCCGGGACTAGCGGGAACACAGATACGCAGTATTTT. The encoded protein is CASSPGTSGNTDTQYF.

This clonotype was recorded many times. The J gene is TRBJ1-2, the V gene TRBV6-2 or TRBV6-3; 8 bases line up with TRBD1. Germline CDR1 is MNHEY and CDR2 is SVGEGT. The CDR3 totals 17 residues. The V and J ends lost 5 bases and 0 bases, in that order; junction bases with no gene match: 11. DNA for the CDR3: TGTGCCAGCAGTACGTTAGGACAGGGCGTCGCTAACTATGGCTACACCTTC. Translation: CASSTLGQGVANYGYTF.

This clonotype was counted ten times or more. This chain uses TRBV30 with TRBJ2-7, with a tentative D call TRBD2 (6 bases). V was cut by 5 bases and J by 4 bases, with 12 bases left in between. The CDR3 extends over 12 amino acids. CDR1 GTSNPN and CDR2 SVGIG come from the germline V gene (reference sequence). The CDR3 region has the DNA TGTGCCTGGGGAGGGGACGGATACGAGCAGTACTTC. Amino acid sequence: CAWGGDGYEQYF.

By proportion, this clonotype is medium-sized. DNA of the CDR3: TGTGCCAGCAGTTCGCCGACAGGGGTTAATTCACCCCTCCACTTT. The encoded protein is CASSSPTGVNSPLHF. V is TRBV6-5 and J is TRBJ1-6; 8 nucleotides agree with TRBD1. Germline V gives CDR1 MNHEY, CDR2 SVGAGI. The CDR3 runs to 15 residues. Trimming removed 4 bases from V and 6 bases from J; junction bases left unmatched: 5.

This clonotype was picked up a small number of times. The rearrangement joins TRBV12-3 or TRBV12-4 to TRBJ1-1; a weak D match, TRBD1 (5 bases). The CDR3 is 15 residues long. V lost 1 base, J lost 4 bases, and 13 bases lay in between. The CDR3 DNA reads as TGTGCCAGCAGTTTAGTTGTGGGACGTGGCACTGAAGCTTTCTTT. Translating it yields CASSLVVGRGTEAFF.

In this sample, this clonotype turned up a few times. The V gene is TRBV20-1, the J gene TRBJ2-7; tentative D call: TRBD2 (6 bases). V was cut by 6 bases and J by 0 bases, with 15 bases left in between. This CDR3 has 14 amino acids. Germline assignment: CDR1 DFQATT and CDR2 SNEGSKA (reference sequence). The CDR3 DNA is TGCAGTGCCTCAACAGGAGGGAACTCCTACGAGCAGTACTTC. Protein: CSASTGGNSYEQYF.